This is a list of T cell receptor beta chains from one sample in a study of Graves' ophthalmopathy and Graves' hyperthyroidism. TCRdb analysed the multiplex PCR reads with MiXCR anew, one entry per CDR3 protein. Of under 800,000 distinct CDR3 sequences in the sample, approximately 22% were seen once. Sequences were obtained from peripheral blood. Receptors originate from a woman aged 18-29 years with stable Graves' hyperthyroidism. Some clones in this sample may be carry-over from other donors' samples. The CDR3 runs from the conserved cysteine through the conserved F or W. A D gene is named only where the DNA matches it firmly. Some rows mark clone size as missing; the rest say once, few, many or name a class of expanded clone.

v_gene	d_gene	abundance	j_gene	CDR3nt	CDR3aa
TRBV7-2	-	many	TRBJ1-1	TGTGCCAGCAGTATTGAGTTCGGGAACACTGAAGCTTTCTTT	CASSIEFGNTEAFF
TRBV11-2	TRBD2	-	TRBJ2-7	TGTGCCAGCAGCTTAGATCTGACTAGCGGGAGTAGGTACGAGCAGTACTTC	CASSLDLTSGSRYEQYF
TRBV29-1	TRBD1	many	TRBJ2-2	TGCAGCGTTGCGGGACAGGACTTGTCCGGGGAGCTGTTTTTT	CSVAGQDLSGELFF
TRBV6-1	TRBD2	many	TRBJ2-5	TGTGCCAGCAGTGAATGGCGGGGACTACAAGAGACCCAGTACTTC	CASSEWRGLQETQYF
TRBV20-1	TRBD1	many	TRBJ2-7	TGCAGTGCTAGAGATCTAGGGCAGGGGGCCCACGAGCAGTACTTC	CSARDLGQGAHEQYF
TRBV15	-	-	TRBJ1-1	TGTGCCACCAGCATTTCCCCAAACATGAACACTGAAGCTTTCTTT	CATSISPNMNTEAFF
TRBV12-3/TRBV12-4	-	many	TRBJ1-2	TGTGCCAGCAGTTTAGGGCAGGGGAAGAGGACCTTC	CASSLGQGKRTF
TRBV6-2/TRBV6-3	TRBD1	-	TRBJ1-5	TGTGCCAGCAGTCCCGGGACAGGGGACACTTTAAGTAATCAGCCCCAGCATTTT	CASSPGTGDTLSNQPQHF
TRBV7-3	-	many	TRBJ2-5	TGTGCCAGCAGCCCGCCAGATCAAGAGACCCAGTACTTC	CASSPPDQETQYF
TRBV7-8	-	-	TRBJ1-5	TGTGCCAGCAGCTTAAGTGGACCTAGGCAGGGTCAGCCCCAGCATTTT	CASSLSGPRQGQPQHF
TRBV6-1	TRBD1	many	TRBJ1-5	TGTGCCAGCAGTCGACAGGGGGGAAGCAATCAGCCCCAGCATTTT	CASSRQGGSNQPQHF
TRBV24-1	-	many	TRBJ2-5	TGTGCCACCAGTGACATCCTAGGGAACCAAGAGACCCAGTACTTC	CATSDILGNQETQYF
TRBV6-1	-	few	TRBJ1-5	TGTGCCAGCAGTGATGCATTGTCGGCTCCCAATCAGCCCCAGCATTTT	CASSDALSAPNQPQHF
TRBV29-1	-	many	TRBJ2-6	TGCAGCGTGCGAGGCTCTGGGGCCAACGTCCTGACTTTC	CSVRGSGANVLTF
TRBV19	TRBD1	many	TRBJ2-2	TGTGCCAGTAGTACCCGGGACAGAACGAACACCGGGGAGCTGTTTTTT	CASSTRDRTNTGELFF
TRBV11-2	-	few	TRBJ2-7	TGTGCCAGCAGCTTAAGGGGAGGACTTTCCCTCTACGAGCAGTACTTC	CASSLRGGLSLYEQYF
TRBV28	TRBD1	many	TRBJ1-2	TGTGCCAGCAGCCCAGGGGACAGGGTCCGCGGCTATGGCTACACCTTC	CASSPGDRVRGYGYTF
TRBV12-3/TRBV12-4	TRBD2	few	TRBJ2-7	TGTGCCAGCAGTTTTTATCCCAGCGGGGGAACCTACGAGCAGTACTTC	CASSFYPSGGTYEQYF
TRBV6-1	-	many	TRBJ2-5	TGTGCCAGCAGTGAAAGAACAGAAGAGACCCAGTACTTC	CASSERTEETQYF
TRBV6-5	TRBD2	many	TRBJ2-7	TGTGCCAGCAGTTACTCGGGGGGGGTGTCCTACGAGCAGTACTTC	CASSYSGGVSYEQYF
TRBV28	-	-	TRBJ2-7	TGTGCCAGCAGCGGGACGGAGAACTCCTACGAGCAGTACTTC	CASSGTENSYEQYF
TRBV30	-	-	TRBJ1-6	TGTGCCTGGAGTGCGATGGAGGCGGATAATTCACCCCTCCACTTT	CAWSAMEADNSPLHF
TRBV4-1	-	few	TRBJ1-1	TGCGCCAGCAGCCATAATGTGAACACTGAAGCTTTCTTT	CASSHNVNTEAFF
TRBV6-5	-	many	TRBJ2-5	TGTGCCAGCAGTTACACAGGGTCACAAGAGACCCAGTACTTC	CASSYTGSQETQYF
TRBV20-1	-	-	TRBJ1-2	TGCAGTGCTAGTCGACGGGCAGACTATGGCTACACCTTC	CSASRRADYGYTF
TRBV6-4	-	many	TRBJ2-2	TGTGCCAGCAGTCAAAAGGGGACCGGGGAGCTGTTTTTT	CASSQKGTGELFF
TRBV6-5	-	many	TRBJ2-7	TGTGCCAGCAGTTCCAGGGGAAAGTCTTCCTACGAGCAGTACTTC	CASSSRGKSSYEQYF
TRBV5-1	-	many	TRBJ2-7	TGCGCCAGCAGCTTGGCCCAGGATCTCTACGAGCAGTACTTC	CASSLAQDLYEQYF
TRBV5-1	TRBD1	many	TRBJ1-1	TGCGCCAGCAGCTTTAGGGACAGGGGAGAAGCTTTCTTT	CASSFRDRGEAFF
TRBV12-3/TRBV12-4	-	many	TRBJ2-2	TGTGCCAGCAGTTCTTCCTTCCAGGGGAACACCGGGGAGCTGTTTTTT	CASSSSFQGNTGELFF
TRBV15	-	few	TRBJ2-2	TGTGCCACCAGCAGAGATTTGTCTACCTACGAGGCCGGGGAGCTGTTTTTT	CATSRDLSTYEAGELFF
TRBV11-2	-	-	TRBJ2-6	TGTGCCAGCAGCTTATTAACAGCCGGGGCCAACGTCCTGACTTTC	CASSLLTAGANVLTF
TRBV20-1	-	-	TRBJ1-1	TGCAGTGCTAGATACCCTTACAGTCAAGCTTTCTTT	CSARYPYSQAFF
TRBV20-1	-	many	TRBJ2-7	TGCAGTGCGATCGCTGACAGTGACGAGCAGTACTTC	CSAIADSDEQYF
TRBV12-5	TRBD1	many	TRBJ1-2	TGTGCTAGTGGTTCCACGACAGGGAACTATGGCTACACCTTC	CASGSTTGNYGYTF
TRBV28	-	-	TRBJ1-5	TGTGCCAGCTTCGGACTGCCGGGACAGCCCCAGCATTTT	CASFGLPGQPQHF
TRBV20-1	-	many	TRBJ1-2	TGCAGTGCTCTAACACAAAACTATGGCTACACCTTC	CSALTQNYGYTF
TRBV28	-	many	TRBJ1-1	TGTGCCAGCAGTTCAGCGTTAGAAGCTTTCTTT	CASSSALEAFF
TRBV6-5	TRBD1	-	TRBJ1-6	TGTGCCAGCAGTTACACCAGGGGGGGTAGGAAATATTCACCCCTCCACTTT	CASSYTRGGRKYSPLHF
TRBV11-1	-	many	TRBJ1-2	TGTGCCAGCAGCTGGACTGGGGGTGATGGCTACACCTTC	CASSWTGGDGYTF
TRBV6-4	-	-	TRBJ1-2	TGTGCCAGCAGTGACGGGCGGAGACGTGGCTACACCTTC	CASSDGRRRGYTF
TRBV20-1	-	many	TRBJ1-1	TGCAGTGCCTTACTGGACAGGAACACTGAAGCTTTCTTT	CSALLDRNTEAFF
TRBV24-1	-	many	TRBJ1-5	TGTGCCACCAGTCCGTGCGAATCGTGCGAATCGGGAGCCCCCCTCAATCAGCCCCAGCATTTT	CATSPCESCESGAPLNQPQHF
TRBV12-3/TRBV12-4	-	many	TRBJ1-1	TGTGCCAGCAGTTTGACCTCGGGGAACACTGAAGCTTTCTTT	CASSLTSGNTEAFF
TRBV7-8	-	many	TRBJ2-7	TGTGCCAGCAGCTTAGAGATGGGGGGGCTCTTCACCTACGAGCAGTACTTC	CASSLEMGGLFTYEQYF
TRBV6-2/TRBV6-3	TRBD1	many	TRBJ1-2	TGTGCCAGCAGGCGGACAGGGGAGGCCTATGGCTACACCTTC	CASRRTGEAYGYTF
TRBV4-1	TRBD1	many	TRBJ1-5	TGCGCCAGCAGCCCGGGGACAGGCTGGCAGCCCCAGCATTTT	CASSPGTGWQPQHF
TRBV5-1	-	few	TRBJ2-7	TGCGCCAGCAGCCTCGAACCGGGACTTTCAATCTCCTACGAGCAGTACTTC	CASSLEPGLSISYEQYF
TRBV28	TRBD1	many	TRBJ2-5	TGTGCCAGCAGTTTCTACCGGGGACAGCAAGAGACCCAGTACTTC	CASSFYRGQQETQYF
TRBV11-1	-	many	TRBJ2-2	TGTGCCAGCGGGGGCTGGAGAGGGCGAACCGGGGAGCTGTTTTTT	CASGGWRGRTGELFF
TRBV2	-	many	TRBJ1-5	TGTGCCAGCAGTGGGCAGATCGGTCAGCCCCAGCATTTT	CASSGQIGQPQHF
TRBV6-2/TRBV6-3	-	-	TRBJ2-7	TGTGCCAGCAGTTACAACGCAGGCTACGAGCAGTACTTC	CASSYNAGYEQYF
TRBV19	TRBD1	many	TRBJ1-1	TGTGCCAGTAGTAGGGACAGGGGGAACACTGAAGCTTTCTTT	CASSRDRGNTEAFF
TRBV12-3/TRBV12-4	-	many	TRBJ2-7	TGTGCCAGCAGTTTGGCGGACAGAACCTACGAGCAGTACTTC	CASSLADRTYEQYF
TRBV5-1	-	many	TRBJ1-1	TGCGCCAGCAGCTTGGTCGGGGGTGAAGCTTTCTTT	CASSLVGGEAFF
TRBV20-1	-	few	TRBJ1-1	TGCAGTGCTACGATTAGGGCGATTGAAGCTTTCTTT	CSATIRAIEAFF
TRBV12-3/TRBV12-4	-	-	TRBJ2-5	TGTGCCAGCAGTTTGCTCCGACAGGTCCAAGAGACCCAGTACTTC	CASSLLRQVQETQYF
TRBV19	-	many	TRBJ1-2	TGTGCCAGTAGTATTATCTTGGTCAATGGGGAAGAAACGCCCAACTATGGCTACACCTTC	CASSIILVNGEETPNYGYTF
TRBV4-1	-	few	TRBJ1-6	TGCGCCAGCAGCCAAGATTCCCGGGGCTTATACTATAATTCACCCCTCCACTTT	CASSQDSRGLYYNSPLHF